A selection of T cell receptor beta chains follows, all from one sample in a study of blood T cells in healthy people across ages. TCRdb passed the 5' RACE reads through MiXCR, listing each CDR3 protein once. The table records about 780,000 distinct CDR3 sequences, 25% to 30% of them present only once. These records were also assigned to another study, of T cells of mothers and their children.

The sample consisted of blood. These receptor sequences come from a boy aged 5-17 years in good health. CDR3s include the opening cysteine and the closing phenylalanine or tryptophan. The D gene is left open where the match is weak. For some rows the clone size is stated as once, few or many, or as a class when expanded; others skip it.

TRBV11-1	few	TRBJ2-7	.	CASRNDEGEPYEQYF	TGTGCCAGCAGGAACGACGAAGGGGAACCCTACGAGCAGTACTTC
TRBV20-1	.	TRBJ2-6	.	CSAKRDWHSGANVLTF	TGCAGTGCCAAGAGGGACTGGCACTCTGGGGCCAACGTCCTGACTTTC
TRBV18	.	TRBJ1-5	.	CASSQLAGGNQPQHF	TGTGCCAGCTCACAACTGGCAGGGGGCAATCAGCCCCAGCATTTT
TRBV12-3/TRBV12-4	.	TRBJ2-7	TRBD2	CASSASLSGASYEQYF	TGTGCCAGCAGTGCAAGCCTAAGCGGGGCCTCCTACGAGCAGTACTTC
TRBV6-5	few	TRBJ1-2	.	CASSLPDYNGYTF	TGTGCCAGCAGTTTACCGGATTACAATGGCTACACCTTC
TRBV2	.	TRBJ2-2	TRBD2	CASAAGGPGAGELFF	TGTGCCAGCGCGGCGGGGGGACCCGGGGCCGGGGAGCTGTTTTTT
TRBV12-3/TRBV12-4	.	TRBJ2-5	TRBD1	CASSLAGQGAAETQYF	TGTGCCAGCAGTCTAGCGGGACAGGGGGCCGCGGAGACCCAGTACTTC
TRBV20-1	few	TRBJ2-2	.	CSASQGLNTGELFF	TGCAGTGCTAGTCAGGGGCTGAACACCGGGGAGCTGTTTTTT
TRBV20-1	.	TRBJ2-2	TRBD2	CSARTSRDTGELFF	TGCAGTGCTAGGACTAGCCGAGACACCGGGGAGCTGTTTTTT
TRBV12-5	.	TRBJ2-3	TRBD2	CASGFSGGTDTQYF	TGTGCTAGTGGTTTCAGCGGGGGCACAGATACGCAGTATTTT
TRBV19	.	TRBJ2-2	.	CASSWTGELFF	TGTGCCAGTTCGTGGACCGGGGAGCTGTTTTTT
TRBV3-1	few	TRBJ1-1	.	CATGDTRNTEAFF	TGTGCCACTGGGGACACGAGGAACACTGAAGCTTTCTTT
TRBV6-2/TRBV6-3	.	TRBJ1-1	TRBD1	CASSYDARTGDTEAFF	TGTGCCAGCAGTTACGATGCTCGGACAGGGGACACTGAAGCTTTCTTT
TRBV2	many	TRBJ2-7	.	CASSERGWDTYYAQYF	TGTGCCAGCAGTGAAAGGGGCTGGGACACCTACTACGCGCAGTACTTC
TRBV5-1	few	TRBJ2-7	TRBD2	CASSLSGTSKYEQYF	TGCGCCAGCAGCTTGTCCGGGACTAGCAAGTACGAGCAGTACTTC
TRBV10-3	.	TRBJ2-1	TRBD1	CAISTDRAYNEQFF	TGTGCCATCAGTACCGACAGGGCTTACAATGAGCAGTTCTTC
TRBV10-3	.	TRBJ2-5	.	CAISLQQGLETQYF	TGTGCCATCAGTCTCCAACAGGGTTTGGAGACCCAGTACTTC
TRBV6-1	.	TRBJ2-2	TRBD2	CASRAGPIPTGELFF	TGTGCCAGCCGAGCGGGGCCAATCCCCACCGGGGAGCTGTTTTTT
TRBV6-5	.	TRBJ1-4	TRBD1	CASSSRGRNNEKLFF	TGTGCCAGCAGTTCCAGGGGGCGCAATAATGAAAAACTGTTTTTT
TRBV6-1	few	TRBJ2-5	.	CASSDGYRVIQETQYF	TGTGCCAGCAGTGACGGTTACAGGGTAATCCAAGAGACCCAGTACTTC
TRBV6-1	few	TRBJ2-2	TRBD2	CASRHYGLSGGRNGELFF	TGTGCCAGCAGGCATTATGGCCTCTCGGGGGGGCGAAACGGGGAGCTGTTTTTT
TRBV9	.	TRBJ1-2	TRBD1	CASSIPGQGARGYTF	TGTGCCAGCAGCATTCCGGGACAGGGGGCGCGTGGCTACACCTTC
TRBV20-1	once	TRBJ2-5	.	CSAEKGLEETQYF	TGCAGTGCCGAAAAGGGCCTCGAAGAGACCCAGTACTTC
TRBV2	.	TRBJ2-7	TRBD1	CASSETGGLYEQYF	TGTGCCAGCAGTGAGACAGGGGGGCTCTACGAGCAGTACTTC
TRBV12-3/TRBV12-4	.	TRBJ2-3	.	CASSLEPLAGTQYF	TGTGCCAGCAGTTTGGAGCCCCTCGCTGGTACGCAGTATTTT
TRBV20-1	few	TRBJ1-1	.	CSALWTLNTEAFF	TGCAGTGCCCTATGGACCCTGAACACTGAAGCTTTCTTT
TRBV13	few	TRBJ2-7	TRBD1	CASSSERTGPLSYEQYF	TGTGCCAGCAGCTCAGAGCGGACAGGCCCCCTCTCCTACGAGCAGTACTTC
TRBV7-9	many	TRBJ2-5	TRBD2	CASSERGGQETQYF	TGTGCCAGCAGCGAGCGGGGGGGCCAAGAGACCCAGTACTTC
TRBV12-3/TRBV12-4	few	TRBJ2-5	.	CASSRASRRNQETQYF	TGTGCCAGCAGTCGGGCTTCAAGGAGGAACCAAGAGACCCAGTACTTC
TRBV5-1	few	TRBJ2-4	TRBD1	CASSHLTGGWTKNIQYF	TGCGCCAGCAGCCACTTGACAGGGGGTTGGACCAAAAACATTCAGTACTTC
TRBV7-9	few	TRBJ2-1	.	CASSFDRFNEQFF	TGTGCCAGCAGCTTTGACAGATTCAATGAGCAGTTCTTC
TRBV11-2	few	TRBJ2-1	TRBD2	CASSLGRGGPRNEQFF	TGTGCCAGCAGCTTAGGACGGGGGGGGCCCCGCAATGAGCAGTTCTTC
TRBV18	.	TRBJ1-4	.	CASSPFRAANEKLFF	TGTGCCAGCTCACCCTTCCGGGCCGCTAATGAAAAACTGTTTTTT
TRBV28	.	TRBJ1-2	.	CASSGLIDRKTHYGYTF	TGTGCCAGCAGTGGGTTAATTGACAGGAAGACCCACTATGGCTACACCTTC
TRBV6-1	.	TRBJ2-7	.	CASSSRGVDEQYF	TGTGCCAGCAGTTCGCGGGGTGTCGACGAGCAGTACTTC
TRBV29-1	few	TRBJ1-1	.	CSVTRNTEAFF	TGCAGCGTGACCAGGAACACTGAAGCTTTCTTT
TRBV9	.	TRBJ2-2	TRBD2	CASSVSLSGGSSGELFF	TGTGCCAGCAGCGTAAGCTTGAGCGGGGGGTCGTCCGGGGAGCTGTTTTTT
TRBV28	.	TRBJ2-6	.	CASSPYRAGANVLTF	TGTGCCAGCAGTCCCTACAGGGCTGGGGCCAACGTCCTGACTTTC
TRBV9	few	TRBJ1-1	TRBD1	CASSVRDRTYNTEAFF	TGTGCCAGCAGCGTCCGGGACAGGACATACAACACTGAAGCTTTCTTT
TRBV29-1	.	TRBJ2-7	.	CSVSPPGASYEQYF	TGCAGCGTTAGCCCCCCGGGAGCGTCCTACGAGCAGTACTTC
TRBV15	.	TRBJ2-1	TRBD2	CATSFGLAGGNEQFF	TGTGCCACCAGCTTTGGACTAGCGGGGGGTAATGAGCAGTTCTTC
TRBV6-5	once	TRBJ1-2	TRBD1	CASSLDRDRGYTF	TGTGCCAGCAGTTTGGACAGGGATCGGGGCTACACCTTC
TRBV7-9	.	TRBJ1-1	.	CASTGEVNTEAFF	TGTGCCAGCACGGGGGAGGTGAACACTGAAGCTTTCTTT
TRBV30	.	TRBJ1-1	.	CAWSVPSGRGNTEAFF	TGTGCCTGGAGTGTACCCTCAGGGAGGGGAAACACTGAAGCTTTCTTT
TRBV7-3	.	TRBJ2-1	TRBD2	CASSFSGGAHNEQFF	TGTGCCAGCAGCTTTAGCGGGGGGGCCCACAATGAGCAGTTCTTC
TRBV12-3/TRBV12-4	many	TRBJ2-3	.	CASSFGGSTDTQYF	TGTGCCAGCAGTTTTGGAGGTAGCACAGATACGCAGTATTTT
TRBV2	few	TRBJ2-1	.	CASSDRLGPYNEQFF	TGTGCCAGCAGCGATAGACTAGGACCATACAATGAGCAGTTCTTC
TRBV10-3	.	TRBJ2-3	.	CAISDGARGTDTQYF	TGTGCCATCAGTGATGGGGCGCGTGGCACAGATACGCAGTATTTT
TRBV18	few	TRBJ2-1	TRBD1	CASSPRRDRGADEQFF	TGTGCCAGCTCACCACGGCGGGACAGGGGGGCCGATGAGCAGTTCTTC
TRBV3-1	.	TRBJ2-4	TRBD2	CASSQDPGGGSPDIQYF	TGTGCCAGCAGCCAAGATCCGGGAGGGGGTTCCCCGGACATTCAGTACTTC
TRBV10-3	.	TRBJ2-1	TRBD2	CAISDNSGGAYEQFF	TGTGCCATCAGTGATAATAGCGGGGGGGCCTATGAGCAGTTCTTC
TRBV5-1	few	TRBJ2-5	TRBD1	CASSSGTDYQETQYF	TGCGCCAGCAGTTCCGGGACAGACTACCAAGAGACCCAGTACTTC
TRBV3-1	.	TRBJ2-7	.	CASSQGVQSYEQYF	TGTGCCAGCAGCCAAGGTGTCCAGTCCTACGAGCAGTACTTC